This TCR beta chain was observed in a study of CD8 T cells in ankylosing spondylitis (dated by TCRdb to about 2017). Broadly, across the study: The study profiled T cell receptor beta repertoires in healthy donors and ankylosing spondylitis patients to find disease-linked TCR variants. The whole study cohort included some 100 healthy donors and roughly 24 ankylosing spondylitis patients. Peripheral blood was sampled, and synovial fluid was also collected from ankylosing spondylitis patients. Overall study results and their limits: Blood from ankylosing spondylitis patients appeared to be characterized by a TCR beta motif composed of about 8 highly homologous amino acid variants. In peripheral blood, the disease-linked clones were found at relatively low frequencies and had a CD8+ phenotype. The disease-linked clones were reported to be significantly enriched in matched synovial fluid samples from ankylosing spondylitis patients. Some motif variants had previously been reported in the synovial fluid and blood of reactive arthritis patients, which suggests shared mechanisms of disease initiation.

This clonotype was counted ten times or more. The antigen this receptor binds is unknown. One base away there is no much larger clone; base qualities are not given. Sequencing took place on an Illumina HiSeq 2500. Quantitative 5'-RACE with molecular barcodes was used to prepare TCR beta libraries. Under the source paper's analysis protocol: A new computational method, built on a probabilistic model of VDJ rearrangement, was used to identify disease-linked TCR variants. TCRdb redid the processing of the public reads, applying fastp at Q25 and MiXCR, and retained in-frame beta chains. CDR3 protein duplicates are merged, each entry listing the most common genes and DNA. The V and J calls here are based on TCRdb, not the publication. The sample table holds fewer than 550,000 distinct CDR3 sequences, of which roughly 5.3% were seen once. 3% to 4% of the sample comes from the top ten. Its CDR3 holds 12 amino acids, cysteine through phenylalanine. The only DNA kept is the CDR3, 36 bases in frame from the first base. V loses 5 bases at its end and J loses 5 bases; junction bases beyond the gene matches: 1. The germline V gene (reference sequence) sets CDR1 to DFQATT and CDR2 to SNEGSKA.

The sequence links TRBV20-1 to TRBJ2-5; 11 junctional bases match TRBD2. The clonotype originates from a male donor with ankylosing spondylitis. Material for sequencing was blood, either unsorted or a sorted T cell fraction (not recorded which). This receptor has the CDR3 CSALAGGETQYF. The nucleotides are TGCAGTGCTTTAGCGGGAGGGGAGACCCAGTACTTC.